This TCR beta chain originates from a study of blood T cell repertoires in COVID-19. Study overall: Researchers got acute and convalescent COVID-19 samples from the United States, Italy and Spain. PBMCs, B-cell-depleted T cells, or T cells provided the cDNA or gDNA that made up the material.

There are 16 residues in the CDR3. Per the germline V gene, CDR1 is MNHEY and CDR2 is SMNVEV (reference sequence). V shed 2 bases, J shed 1 base, and the junction held 2 bases outside the gene matches. The Seattle site enrolled patients during active infection and followed them longitudinally. Some clones are missing from TCRdb's copy, which holds only in-frame ones; the method was immunoSEQ multiplex PCR. The sample records approximately 190,000 clones, roughly 87% being singletons. Sequencing was performed on peripheral blood. The chain combines TRBV27 with TRBJ2-6, with 7 bases identical to TRBD1. The origin of this receptor is a woman between 55 and 75 years old with COVID-19, enrolled during active disease. CDR3 protein: CASSLDRESGANVLTF. The CDR3 DNA reads as TGTGCCAGCAGTTTAGACAGGGAATCTGGGGCCAACGTCCTGACTTTC.